Listed below are T cell receptor beta chains from one sample, sequenced in a study of OX40 agonist ivuxolimab in advanced cancers. Profiled with immunoSEQ multiplex PCR; TCRdb holds only in-frame clones, not every one. This table has tens of thousands of clones, 90% appearing once. Source: CD4+ or CD8+ T cells sorted from blood, taken in a trial of the OX40 agonist ivuxolimab. These receptors were collected from an adult with an advanced solid tumor such as melanoma, head and neck, liver or kidney cancer. The CDR3 runs from the conserved cysteine through the conserved F or W. D genes are given only for firm matches. Clone size appears in some rows only: once, few, many, or a class for an expanded clone.

cdr3_nt | cdr3_aa | clone_size | v_call | d_call | j_call
TGTGCCAGCAGCGTTATCAGGGTAGGGAACATTCAGTACTTC | CASSVIRVGNIQYF | once | TRBV21-1 | - | TRBJ2-4
TGTGCCAGCAGTTACTCCCTACTAGCGCCTACCTACGAGCAGTACTTC | CASSYSLLAPTYEQYF | - | TRBV6-5 | TRBD2 | TRBJ2-7
TGTGCCAGCAGCCACTCTTCCCTCTCCTACGAGCAGTACTTC | CASSHSSLSYEQYF | - | TRBV6-6 | - | TRBJ2-7
TGTGCCAGCAGCTCGACGCCTGGCATCTCGGGAAACACCATATATTTT | CASSSTPGISGNTIYF | once | TRBV7-6 | - | TRBJ1-3
TGTGCCAGCAGCCCGGGAGGGGGCGGTAACACCGGGGAGCTGTTTTTT | CASSPGGGGNTGELFF | once | TRBV28 | - | TRBJ2-2
TGTGCCAAATTATCGGGACAGCCCCCAAGGAACACTGAAGCTTTCTTT | CAKLSGQPPRNTEAFF | - | TRBV9 | TRBD1 | TRBJ1-1
TGTGCCTGGAAGGGGGCATTTGGCGAGACAGATACGCAGTATTTT | CAWKGAFGETDTQYF | - | TRBV30 | TRBD1 | TRBJ2-3
TGCAGCGTTGATGGTGGGACAGGGGGAGGGAAACTGTTTTTT | CSVDGGTGGGKLFF | - | TRBV29-1 | TRBD1 | TRBJ1-4
TGTGCCAGCAGTAGACTAACTGCCTACGAGCAGTACTTC | CASSRLTAYEQYF | - | TRBV7-2 | - | TRBJ2-7
TGTGCCAGCAGCTTGCGATCGGAGAACACTGAAGCTTTCTTT | CASSLRSENTEAFF | once | TRBV5-4 | - | TRBJ1-1
TGTGCCAGCAGCTTGGCCGGGACAGGGAAAGGCTACACCTTC | CASSLAGTGKGYTF | - | TRBV5-5 | TRBD1 | TRBJ1-2
TGTGCCAGCAGCTTGCAGGGGCTAAGCAATCAGCCCCAGCATTTT | CASSLQGLSNQPQHF | - | TRBV5-5 | - | TRBJ1-5
TGCGCCAGCAGCACCCCGGAGGGGGCACAAGAGACCCAGTACTTC | CASSTPEGAQETQYF | - | TRBV5-1 | - | TRBJ2-5
TGTGCCAGCAGCTTACTTTTTGGGGGTTCCGGGAACTATGGCTACACCTTC | CASSLLFGGSGNYGYTF | - | TRBV11-2 | - | TRBJ1-2
TGCGCCAGCAGCTTGGCGGGTGAGACCCAGTACTTC | CASSLAGETQYF | - | TRBV5-1 | - | TRBJ2-5
TGTGCCAGCAGCTCAGGGGCGGTCTCGAACACCGGGGAGCTGTTTTTT | CASSSGAVSNTGELFF | - | TRBV7-2 | - | TRBJ2-2
TGTGCCTGGAAAACGGGAGGGACCTGGAATGAGCAGTTCTTC | CAWKTGGTWNEQFF | - | TRBV30 | TRBD2 | TRBJ2-1
TGTGCCAGCATCCGGGATGGCACCGGGGAGCTGTTTTTT | CASIRDGTGELFF | - | TRBV6-5 | - | TRBJ2-2
TGTGCCAGCAGCCCGGGACTAGCGGGAGGCGAGCAGTACTTC | CASSPGLAGGEQYF | - | TRBV6-1 | TRBD2 | TRBJ2-7
TGTGCCAGCAGTTTATCGGTTTCCGGGGATACGCAGTATTTT | CASSLSVSGDTQYF | few | TRBV27 | - | TRBJ2-3
TGTGCCAGCAGCCCCGGGACAGGAACAGATACGCAGTATTTT | CASSPGTGTDTQYF | - | TRBV5-6 | TRBD1 | TRBJ2-3
TGTGCCACCTCCCGACAGGGGATGGATACGCAGTATTTT | CATSRQGMDTQYF | - | TRBV2 | TRBD1 | TRBJ2-3
TGTGCCAGCCGGACCGGGACTAGCGCCACCGGGGAGCTGTTTTTT | CASRTGTSATGELFF | - | TRBV19 | TRBD2 | TRBJ2-2
TGTGCCAGCAGCCGCAATGCTCGGAGCATGAACACTGAAGCTTTCTTT | CASSRNARSMNTEAFF | - | TRBV9 | - | TRBJ1-1
TGCGCCAGCAGCCTACAGGGAGGTACAGATACGCAGTATTTT | CASSLQGGTDTQYF | - | TRBV5-1 | - | TRBJ2-3
TGTGCTAGCAGCTCCCCTCGCGGGAGTCTAGACGAGCAGTACTTC | CASSSPRGSLDEQYF | - | TRBV7-7 | TRBD2 | TRBJ2-7
TGTGCCAGCAGTAACGCGGGTTTCCATGAGCAGTTCTTC | CASSNAGFHEQFF | - | TRBV28 | - | TRBJ2-1
TGTGCCAGTAATCCAGCGGGAGGCTATGAGACCCAGTACTTC | CASNPAGGYETQYF | once | TRBV19 | TRBD2 | TRBJ2-5
TGTGCCAGCAGCTTAGTGCCTAGCGGGAGGATTGAGCAGTTCTTC | CASSLVPSGRIEQFF | - | TRBV11-2 | TRBD2 | TRBJ2-1
TGTGCCAGCAGCTTAGGACAGACAGGAAACACCATATATTTT | CASSLGQTGNTIYF | - | TRBV7-2 | - | TRBJ1-3
TGTGCCAGCAGCCCACTGACTCTATTAGGGGAGCAGTACTTC | CASSPLTLLGEQYF | - | TRBV6-6 | - | TRBJ2-7
TGTGCCAGCAGCTTAGGGTGGGAGTCCGGCTACGAGCAGTACTTC | CASSLGWESGYEQYF | - | TRBV7-9 | - | TRBJ2-7
TGTGCCAGCAGTTTAGGTGGGGGAACTGAAGCTTTCTTT | CASSLGGGTEAFF | - | TRBV28 | - | TRBJ1-1
TGTGCCAGCAAACAGGGTCCTAACTATGGCTACACCTTC | CASKQGPNYGYTF | once | TRBV7-2 | - | TRBJ1-2
TGTGCCAGCAGTGGTGCGGGAAGGAACACCGGGGAGCTGTTTTTT | CASSGAGRNTGELFF | - | TRBV2 | - | TRBJ2-2
TGTGCCAGCACCCAACGGCGTTTCACTGAAGCTTTCTTT | CASTQRRFTEAFF | - | TRBV6-5 | - | TRBJ1-1
TGTGCCAGCAGTTTATTGACTGGACAGGGGCACAATGAGCAGTTCTTC | CASSLLTGQGHNEQFF | - | TRBV27 | TRBD1 | TRBJ2-1
TGTGCCAGTAGTATCAGGGCCGGGAGATTCACAGATACGCAGTATTTT | CASSIRAGRFTDTQYF | - | TRBV19 | - | TRBJ2-3
TGTGCCATATCTGGGGCCAACGTCCTGACTTTC | CAISGANVLTF | - | TRBV10-3 | - | TRBJ2-6
TGTGCCAGCAGCCAAGGGTATACGCAGTATTTT | CASSQGYTQYF | - | TRBV11-2 | - | TRBJ2-3
TGTGCCAGCAGCTTATGGCAGGGTTCGAATGAGCAGTTCTTC | CASSLWQGSNEQFF | - | TRBV11-3 | - | TRBJ2-1